This T cell receptor (beta chain) emerged from a study of shared clonotypes between healthy human individuals. Overall study findings and caveats: Of the naive CD4 clonotypes, roughly 5% were shared across a handful of donors.

The ends were cut back, 5 bases at V and 5 bases at J, with 12 bases in the middle. CDR3 size: 13 residues. The germline CDR1 and CDR2 sequences are SGHAT and FQNNGV. On this clone itself: Its antigen is currently unknown.

Everyone who donated was a Caucasian adult who lived in Nashville, Tennessee. Researchers divided each subset's genomic DNA evenly across several immunoSEQ plates. Produced via immunoSEQ multiplex PCR; TCRdb's table is partial and in-frame only. The top ten clones hold around 0.4% of a sample with about 2.4 million clones, over 85% of them seen once. Sequenced input: naive CD4+ T cells from PBMCs. The subset is: CD45RA+ positively selected. V usage is TRBV11-2 and J usage is TRBJ2-5, with D maybe TRBD1 (6 bases). The receptor's source is a man in his late teens or twenties in good health. Some clones in this sample may be carry-over from other donors' samples. The CDR3: CASSPQGRETQYF. DNA for the CDR3: TGTGCCAGCAGCCCACAGGGTCGGGAGACCCAGTACTTC.